This TCR beta chain emerged from a study of CXCR3-negative and CXCR3-positive naive CD8 T cells. CDR3 length equals 16 residues. For this clonotype: Its target is not known.

General observations from the study: TRB CDR3 properties indicated TCR strength, while surface CD5 was similar across naive subsets. Freshly isolated PBMCs were used in most assays, given partial CXCR3 loss after freezing. Memory CD8+ cells showed much lower diversity, while both naive subsets displayed comparably high diversity. Memory cells diverged, while naive CXCR3-positive and CXCR3-negative cells had similar TRBV-TRBJ usage.

The method, 5' RACE with UMI labels, was used to prepare the TRB cDNA libraries. Reanalyzing the 5' RACE reads, TCRdb keeps one entry per CDR3 protein, without DNA. This table lists 45,000 to 55,000 distinct CDR3 sequences. Sequencing input: memory CD8+ T cells from blood. This chain joins TRBV23-1 and TRBJ2-7; TCRdb calls TRBD1, which cannot be checked without DNA. TRBV23-1 is an ORF; its function is uncertain. The receptor comes from a human donor in good health. Some clones in this sample may be carry-over from other donors' samples. The CDR3 spells CASSQSPTGITYEQYF.